The subject of this entry is one T cell receptor (beta chain). Antigen unknown. The source of the sample is a study of cytomegalovirus exposure and HLA in healthy donors. Broader study findings: The study dropped some indistinguishable V segments, TRBV6-2 and TRBV6-3 among them. A few chains linked to CMV were shown in vitro to be specific for CMV antigens. Productive status was seen about 87% or about 30% of the time for most TCR beta V segments in an earlier analysis.

The study ran its PCR with 60 Vbeta and 13 Jbeta primers. The protocol was immunoSEQ multiplex PCR, while the TCRdb copy is restricted to in-frame clones and leaves out a portion. This sample has under 150,000 clones, with almost 80% found just once. The CDR3 loop spans 13 amino acids. V gave up 6 bases and J gave up 9 bases; unmatched junction bases: 10. Germline CDR1 is MNHEY and CDR2 is SMNVEV (reference sequence). The sequenced sample consisted of PBMCs. The TCR was taken from a woman aged 25 to 45 in good health and CMV-seronegative. The chain is built from TRBV27 and TRBJ1-1; 7 bases agree with TRBD1. The CDR3 DNA reads as TGTGCCAGCAGGGCCGGGGACAGAGTAAAAGCTTTCTTT. Its protein is CASRAGDRVKAFF.